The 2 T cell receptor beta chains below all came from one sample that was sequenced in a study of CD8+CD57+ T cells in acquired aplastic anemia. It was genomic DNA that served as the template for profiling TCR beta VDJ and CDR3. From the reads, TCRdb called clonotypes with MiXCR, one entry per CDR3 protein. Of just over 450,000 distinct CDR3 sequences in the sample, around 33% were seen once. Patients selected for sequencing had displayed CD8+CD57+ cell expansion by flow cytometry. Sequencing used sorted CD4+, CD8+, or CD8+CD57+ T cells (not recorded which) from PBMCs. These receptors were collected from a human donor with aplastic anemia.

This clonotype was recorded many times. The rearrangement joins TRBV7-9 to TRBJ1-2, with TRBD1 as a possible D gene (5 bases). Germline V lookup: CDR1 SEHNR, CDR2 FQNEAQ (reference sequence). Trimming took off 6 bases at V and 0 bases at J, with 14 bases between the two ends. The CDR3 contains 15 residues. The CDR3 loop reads CASRLGPTANYGYTF. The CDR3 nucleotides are TGTGCCAGCAGACTTGGGCCGACAGCTAACTATGGCTACACCTTC.

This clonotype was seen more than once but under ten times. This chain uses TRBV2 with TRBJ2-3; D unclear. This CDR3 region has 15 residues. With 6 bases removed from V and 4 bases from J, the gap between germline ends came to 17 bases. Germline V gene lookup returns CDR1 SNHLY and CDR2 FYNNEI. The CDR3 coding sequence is TGTGCCAGCAGCCCCAGAAGAAGGCCCCCAGATACGCAGTATTTT. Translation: CASSPRRRPPDTQYF. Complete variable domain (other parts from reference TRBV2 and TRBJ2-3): EPEVTQTPSHQVTQMGQEVILRCVPISNHLYFYWYRQILGQKVEFLVSFYNNEISEKSEIFDDQFSVERPDGSNFTLKIRSTKLEDSAMYFCASSPRRRPPDTQYFGPGTRLTVL.